The entry that follows covers one T cell receptor (beta chain) sequence. The CDR3 runs 11 residues. V was pared by 8 bases and J by 6 bases, with 7 bases between. These data originate in a study of T cells of healthy individuals. TCRdb re-derived calls from the 5' RACE reads in MiXCR, one entry per CDR3 protein. The table includes roughly 87,000 distinct CDR3 sequences, approximately 15% detected once. The receptor comes from a human donor in good health. The chain joins TRBV12-3 or TRBV12-4 to TRBJ2-2; D is unresolved. The CDR3 sequence is CASYTPGELFF. In DNA, the CDR3 is TGTGCCAGCTATACACCCGGGGAGCTGTTTTTT.